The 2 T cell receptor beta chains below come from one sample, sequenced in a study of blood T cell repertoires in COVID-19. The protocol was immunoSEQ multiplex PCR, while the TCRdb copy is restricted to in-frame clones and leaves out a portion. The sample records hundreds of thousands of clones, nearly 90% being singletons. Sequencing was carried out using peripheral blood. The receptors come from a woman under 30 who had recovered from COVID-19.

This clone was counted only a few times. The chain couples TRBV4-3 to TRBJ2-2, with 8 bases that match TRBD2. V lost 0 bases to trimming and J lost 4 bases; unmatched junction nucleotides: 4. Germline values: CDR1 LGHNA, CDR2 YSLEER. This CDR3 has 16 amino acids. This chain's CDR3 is CASSQDSGGTTGELFF. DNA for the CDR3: TGCGCCAGCAGCCAAGACTCGGGAGGGACCACCGGGGAGCTGTTTTTT.

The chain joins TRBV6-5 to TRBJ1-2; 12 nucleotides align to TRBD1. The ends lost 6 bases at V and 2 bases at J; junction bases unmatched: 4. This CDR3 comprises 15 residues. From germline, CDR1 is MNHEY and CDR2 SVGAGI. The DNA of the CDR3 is TGTGCCAGCAGGCGGGACAGGGGGCAGAACTATGGCTACACCTTC. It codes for CASRRDRGQNYGYTF.